Listed here is a single TCR beta chain. This record belongs to a study of blood T cell repertoires in COVID-19. Overall study: The United States, Italy and Spain provided the acute and convalescent COVID-19 samples.

Original processing notes: For nucleated cells, counts were estimated from reference gene primer amplification. Assay used: immunoSEQ multiplex PCR; TCRdb lists only in-frame clones, some missing. D and trimming come from the DNA, and the V and J calls and clone size come from that table. This sample has tens of thousands of clones, with approximately 85% found just once. The CDR3 loop spans 15 amino acids. CDR1 is SGHVS and CDR2 is FQNEAQ in the germline V gene. Trimming cost V 5 bases and J 1 base, with 15 bases left between them. The receptor comes from a human donor in a cohort sampled during active COVID-19. Material: peripheral blood. The genes are TRBV7-8 and TRBJ2-7; possible D gene TRBD1, 6 bases. CDR3 sequence (DNA): TGTGCCAGCAGCCCCCTGCTAGGACAGTCCTACGAGCAGTACTTC. It encodes CASSPLLGQSYEQYF.